Sequencing of this T cell receptor (beta chain) was carried out in a study of T cell responses to AZD1222 COVID-19 vaccine. Background on the study: It was second doses at about 4 or about 12 weeks that were pooled. Broader study findings: Seropositivity was recorded at baseline in only six AZD1222 recipients. Donors were mostly white British, more females; clonal diversity possibly underestimated.

Some clones are missing from TCRdb's copy, which holds only in-frame ones; the method was immunoSEQ multiplex PCR. The sample contains about 180,000 clones, about 91% of which appear only once. With 8 bases clipped from V and 3 bases from J, the junction kept 12 bases outside the gene matches. The V gene's germline CDR1 is MDHEN and CDR2 SYDVKM. The CDR3 runs 16 residues. To note about this clone: Antigen unknown.

The sample here was peripheral blood, taken on day 0 of AZD1222 vaccination. The chain joins TRBV28 to TRBJ2-3; 9 nucleotides agree with TRBD2. This receptor was obtained from an adult in good health. The CDR3 reads CASLPGAGGPTDTQYF. Here the CDR3 DNA reads TGTGCCAGCCTTCCTGGGGCGGGAGGGCCTACAGATACGCAGTATTTT. Filled out from reference TRBV28 and TRBJ2-3, the complete variable domain reads DVKVTQSSRYLVKRTGEKVFLECVQDMDHENMFWYRQDPGLGLRLIYFSYDVKMKEKGDIPEGYSVSREKKERFSLILESASTNQTSMYLCASLPGAGGPTDTQYFGPGTRLTVL.